This TCR beta chain stems from a study of beta chain features in type 1 diabetes. Overall study findings and caveats: At VDJ recombination sites, type 1 diabetes patients had fewer insertions and more deleted nucleotides. TCRB repertoires of naive, central memory and Treg cells appeared more similar among patients than among healthy donors. A cDNA-based sequencing approach could over-represent cells with high TCR expression.

Expressed TCRB transcripts got sequenced, as all isolated RNA was reverse transcribed. The protocol was immunoSEQ multiplex PCR, while the TCRdb copy is restricted to in-frame clones and leaves out a portion. The sample contains 350,000 to 400,000 clones, more than 13% of which appear only once. CDR3 size: 15 residues. Deletions cut 6 bases from V and 2 bases from J, with 16 bases between. Germline V gene sequence: CDR1 MDHEN, CDR2 SYDVKM. Concerning this clone: Its specificity is unknown.

The sequencing input was naive CD4+ T cells from blood. The origin of this receptor is a woman aged 18 to 35 in good health. The gene calls are TRBV28 and TRBJ1-2; unclear D gene. The CDR3 coding sequence is TGTGCCAGCAGCGGAGGATCCAAGATGAACTATGGCTACACCTTC. Protein: CASSGGSKMNYGYTF.